These 20 T cell receptor beta chains were sequenced from one sample in a study of T cells in Graves' hyperthyroidism and ophthalmopathy. There were TCR beta CDR3 regions amplified from RNA transcripts. The HTBI set primed first-round TCR CDR3 RT-PCR. TCRdb called the multiplex PCR reads again in MiXCR, with one record for every CDR3 protein. The sample has a few hundred thousand distinct CDR3 sequences, roughly 19% seen once. Sequencing input: blood. All receptors derive from a man aged 50 to 60 with Graves' ophthalmopathy.

This clonotype has at least ten counts. The V and J genes are TRBV20-1 and TRBJ2-7; 11 positions agree with TRBD2. This CDR3 spans 16 amino acids. From germline, CDR1 is DFQATT and CDR2 SNEGSKA (reference sequence). Trimming cost V 0 bases and J 5 bases; bases outside gene matches: 9. CDR3 sequence (DNA): TGCAGTGCTAGAGACGCCCGGGGACTAGCGGCCCACGAGCAGTACTTC. Amino acids: CSARDARGLAAHEQYF.

This clonotype was observed a single time. This chain links TRBV24-1 with TRBJ2-2, with a possible D match to TRBD1 (6 bases). V lost 5 bases to trimming and J lost 6 bases, with 15 bases between them. Germline CDR1 and CDR2: KGHDR and SFDVKD. This CDR3 has 15 amino acids. This chain's CDR3 is CATSGIQGFAGELFF. The CDR3 DNA follows: TGTGCCACCAGTGGAATACAGGGTTTCGCCGGGGAGCTGTTTTTT.

This clonotype was detected ten times or more. The chain employs TRBV20-1 and TRBJ2-5, with 13 positions matching TRBD2. With 3 bases clipped from V and 3 bases from J, the junction kept 4 bases outside the gene matches. CDR3 length: 15 residues. The germline V gene has CDR1 DFQATT and CDR2 SNEGSKA (reference sequence). CDR3 nucleotides: TGCAGTGCTAGTGGACTAGCGGGAGCAGAAGAGACCCAGTACTTC. Translation gives CSASGLAGAEETQYF.

This clonotype was counted ten times or more. The rearrangement links TRBV28 to TRBJ2-3; 8 nucleotides agree with TRBD1. Germline CDR1 is MDHEN and CDR2 is SYDVKM. This CDR3 is 15 amino acids long. The J segment lost 0 bases and the V segment lost 3 bases, leaving 2 bases of the junction unmatched. Here the CDR3 reads CASSLDRDSTDTQYF. The CDR3 DNA follows: TGTGCCAGCAGTTTGGACAGGGATAGCACAGATACGCAGTATTTT.

This clonotype has ten or more counts. V gene TRBV7-9 combines with J gene TRBJ1-3; D ambiguous. Trimming took 4 bases from V and 0 from J, leaving 7 bases between them. The CDR3 covers 14 residues. Germline loops: CDR1 SEHNR, CDR2 FQNEAQ (reference sequence). The CDR3 loop is CASSSQSSGNTIYF. In DNA form, the CDR3 reads TGTGCCAGCAGCTCACAGAGCTCTGGAAACACCATATATTTT.

The chain combines TRBV28 with TRBJ2-7, with D perhaps TRBD1 or TRBD2 (5 bases each). The CDR3 spans 13 residues. Germline CDR1 is MDHEN and CDR2 is SYDVKM. Trimming removed 7 bases from V and 3 bases from J, with 13 bases in between. The chain's CDR3 is CASKAVGGYEQYF. The CDR3 DNA reads TGTGCCAGCAAAGCGGTTGGGGGCTACGAGCAGTACTTC.

This chain links TRBV4-1 with TRBJ2-2, with unresolved D. Germline values: CDR1 MGHRA, CDR2 YSYEKL. Trimming took 2 bases from V and 1 from J, leaving 8 bases between them. The CDR3 contains 15 residues. The CDR3 loop reads CASSQPDKNTGELFF. The CDR3 DNA sequence: TGCGCCAGCAGCCAACCCGACAAGAACACCGGGGAGCTGTTTTTT.

This clonotype was recorded at least ten times. The chain recombines TRBV20-1 with TRBJ2-5; D is unresolved. The CDR3 extends over 14 amino acids. The germline gives CDR1 DFQATT, CDR2 SNEGSKA (reference sequence). The V and J ends lost 0 bases and 7 bases respectively, with 15 bases between them. The CDR3 is CSARDVTLGWTQYF. CDR3 bases: TGCAGTGCTAGAGACGTGACCCTCGGGTGGACCCAGTACTTC.

The sample holds many counts of this clonotype. This chain links TRBV30 with TRBJ1-1; tentative D call: TRBD1 (6 bases). The CDR3 runs to 17 residues. CDR1 and CDR2 (germline): GTSNPN, SVGIG (reference sequence). Trimming cost V 4 bases and J 0 bases, with 21 bases left between them. The CDR3 nucleotides are TGTGCCTGGAAATCGGAACTCAGGGGACCCGTGAACACTGAAGCTTTCTTT. This codes for CAWKSELRGPVNTEAFF.

The V gene is TRBV30, the J gene TRBJ2-2; TRBD1 is a possible D gene (5 bases). Germline V gives CDR1 GTSNPN, CDR2 SVGIG (reference sequence). Trimming shortened V by 8 bases and J by 7 bases, and 17 bases separated the two germline ends. The CDR3 contains 13 residues. Here the CDR3 reads CASSIIRGGELFF. Here the CDR3 DNA reads TGTGCCAGTAGTATAATTAGGGGCGGGGAGCTGTTTTTT.

The genes are TRBV9 and TRBJ1-2, with 7 bases aligning to TRBD1. Germline loops: CDR1 SGDLS, CDR2 YYNGEE. V was pared by 0 bases and J by 7 bases, with 9 bases of the junction left unmatched. The CDR3 is made up of 15 amino acids. CDR3 sequence: CASSVGLEGAAGYTF. The CDR3 DNA reads as TGTGCCAGCAGCGTAGGCCTTGAGGGGGCGGCTGGCTACACCTTC.

The V call is TRBV6-1, the J call TRBJ2-1; no definite D call. V dropped 5 bases and J dropped 2 bases, with 13 bases sitting between them. This CDR3 has 15 amino acids. Germline V gene lookup returns CDR1 MNHNS and CDR2 SASEGT. The CDR3 DNA reads as TGTGCCAGCAGTTATGGTGTGAGTACCTACAATGAGCAGTTCTTC. Translating gives CASSYGVSTYNEQFF.

The table lists this clonotype with a few counts. The chain recombines TRBV20-1 with TRBJ2-1; D is perhaps TRBD2 (5 bases). The CDR3 totals 15 residues. Germline CDR1 reads DFQATT; CDR2 reads SNEGSKA (reference sequence). The ends were cut back, 6 bases at V and 0 bases at J, with 15 bases in the middle. The CDR3 nucleotides are TGCAGTGCACCCGACCGGAGGAGCTCCTACAATGAGCAGTTCTTC. Amino acid sequence: CSAPDRRSSYNEQFF.

About this clonotype itself: This may arise from a read error, as a much more abundant clone is one base away. V gene TRBV18 combines with J gene TRBJ2-2; D uncertain. Germline-derived CDR1 and CDR2 are KGHSH and LQKENI. Trimming took off 4 bases at V and 6 bases at J, with 12 bases between the two ends. The CDR3 is made up of 14 amino acids. The CDR3 DNA reads TGTGCCAGCTCACGTACACGCGGATCCGGGGAGCTGTTTTTT. Its translation is CASSRTRGSGELFF.

This chain's CDR3 is CASSLETGREKLFF. The DNA of the CDR3 is TGTGCCAGCAGCTTGGAGACAGGGCGGGAAAAACTGTTTTTT. The chain has TRBV7-6 and TRBJ1-4; TRBD1 agrees at 7 bases. Unmatched junction bases numbered 6, after V lost 3 bases and J lost 8 bases. This CDR3 has 14 amino acids. The germline V gene encodes CDR1 SGHVS and CDR2 FNYEAQ.

This clonotype was counted ten times or more. The chain's CDR3 is CAWRRGIGYEQYF. The CDR3 DNA reads as TGTGCCTGGAGGAGGGGAATCGGCTACGAGCAGTACTTC. The gene calls are TRBV30 and TRBJ2-7; the D gene could be TRBD1 or TRBD2 (5 bases each). The CDR3 contains 13 residues. Between the trimmed V and J ends, which lost 3 bases and 3 bases, there was a span of 12 bases. Germline loops: CDR1 GTSNPN, CDR2 SVGIG (reference sequence).

The chain is built from TRBV27 and TRBJ1-3, with D uncertain. Trimming stripped 5 bases from V and 0 bases from J, with 5 bases between. Per the germline V gene, CDR1 is MNHEY and CDR2 is SMNVEV (reference sequence). The CDR3 is 13 amino acids. The CDR3 DNA is TGTGCCAGCAGTCCATACTCTGGAAACACCATATATTTT. Protein sequence: CASSPYSGNTIYF.

The chain couples TRBV4-2 to TRBJ2-1; TRBD2 matches 7 bases. This CDR3 has 14 amino acids. V lost 0 bases to trimming and J lost 7 bases; unmatched junction nucleotides: 3. The germline V gene has CDR1 LGHNA and CDR2 YNFKEQ. This CDR3 reads CASSQDGTMNEQFF. The CDR3 DNA reads as TGTGCCAGCAGCCAAGATGGGACTATGAATGAGCAGTTCTTC.

In its sample, this clonotype was seen a few times. V gene TRBV6-1 combines with J gene TRBJ2-2, with a tentative D call TRBD1 (5 bases). The CDR3 is 15 residues long. Germline assignment: CDR1 MNHNS and CDR2 SASEGT. The germline V and J ends were trimmed by 7 bases and 3 bases, with 15 bases remaining between them. This CDR3 reads CASKGRETYTGELFF. DNA for the CDR3: TGTGCCAGCAAGGGGCGTGAGACATACACCGGGGAGCTGTTTTTT.

The J gene is TRBJ1-5, the V gene TRBV20-1; possible D gene TRBD1, 5 bases. Germline CDR1 is DFQATT and CDR2 is SNEGSKA (reference sequence). Trimming took 0 bases from V and 4 from J, leaving 13 bases between them. The CDR3 extends over 15 amino acids. The CDR3 bases are TGCAGTGCTAGAGACGAAGACAGTGTAAATCAGCCCCAGCATTTT. Its translation: CSARDEDSVNQPQHF.